This T cell receptor (beta chain) was identified during a study of PD-1 blockade in classical Hodgkin lymphoma (dated by TCRdb to 2018 to 2020). Broadly, across the study: Nivolumab dosing was 3 mg/kg intravenously every 2 weeks, continuing until either disease progression or unacceptable toxicity. To define a peripheral blood immune signature of response to PD-1 blockade in classical Hodgkin lymphoma, the study combined TCR beta sequencing with CyTOF.

Note on this clone: The target of this receptor is not known. Per-nucleotide qualities are absent, and no much larger clonotype sits a single base away.

General conclusions and limits of the study: The study covered only a single clinical trial cohort, and the causes of the repertoire differences, possibly disease activity or prior therapy, were still not defined. Lower diversity was observed in patients in whom nivolumab was started less than 1 year after ASCT, and these patients were excluded from later analyses so that confounding by immune reconstitution would be avoided. Trial patients with a complete response had baseline diversity similar to that of newly diagnosed patients, while partial responders and progressors had significantly lower diversity. CD4+ but not CD8+ TCR diversity rose significantly by C4D1 (p=0.0027 vs p=0.16), most apparent in complete responders (p=0.02). Baseline TCR diversity was reported to be lower in newly diagnosed patients than in healthy donors and to be lower still in relapsed/refractory patients.

Explained via the paper, the time point label denotes: cycle 4 day 1 (C4D1), after six to seven weeks of nivolumab. Every trial patient had relapsed after autologous stem cell transplantation, and cohorts A, B and C differed in prior brentuximab vedotin exposure. The trial cohort comprised about 60 patients with relapsed/refractory classical Hodgkin lymphoma whose best overall responses were complete response, partial response or progressive disease. Trial patients were treated with single-agent nivolumab in the multi-cohort phase II CheckMate 205 trial. Best overall response was determined by an independent review committee according to the 2007 International Working Group response criteria. Trial PBMCs were collected just before the start of nivolumab (C1D1) and during therapy at cycle 2 day 1 and cycle 4 day 1. Peripheral blood was collected in 8 mL Vacutainer Cell Preparation Tubes, from which PBMCs were isolated by centrifugation and then cryopreserved.

Its CDR3 holds 14 amino acids, cysteine through phenylalanine. CDR3 DNA is the only sequence kept; it has 42 bases, read in frame from the first base. CDR1 and CDR2 were assigned from the germline V gene (reference sequence) as LNHDA and SQIVND. Genomic DNA was isolated using the Qiagen DNeasy kit from unsorted PBMCs as well as from negatively selected CD4+ and CD8+ fractions. TCR beta CDR3 regions were subjected to amplification by immunoSEQ multiplex PCR with primers that anneal to V and J segments. A synthetic immune receptor repertoire was used to minimize amplification bias, and remaining bias was computationally removed after sequencing. The study's own analysis went as follows. Repertoire diversity was quantified as the Shannon entropy index using custom Python scripts. Unsorted, CD4+ and CD8+ repertoires were analyzed separately, except for combined analyses in which CD4+ and CD8+ sequences were merged in silico. Clonal expansion was defined as at least a 2-fold frequency increase after treatment relative to C1D1, with a pseudocount of 0.5 for undetected baseline clones. Singleton clones were defined as clones with 0 or 1 copy at C1D1, and non-singleton clones were defined as clones with 2 or more copies. Clones expanded in unsorted samples were annotated as CD4+, CD8+ or unknown by matching protein sequences in sorted samples from the same patient. Wilcoxon tests were applied to paired samples to test diversity changes from C1D1 to C4D1. Not all clones reach the TCRdb copy of this immuneACCESS table, which keeps in-frame sequences only. Checked studies attribute under half of the gap to unresolved V genes and leave the rest unexplained. That table supplies the V and J calls and clone size; D and trimming were determined from the DNA. The sample contains 25,000 or so clones, roughly 90% of them found a single time. The ten largest clonotypes hold more than 20% of the sample.

This sample comprised peripheral blood mononuclear cells (PBMCs), obtained before the fourth cycle of nivolumab. The clonotype comes from a human donor with classical Hodgkin lymphoma. The chain was built from TRBV19 and TRBJ1-5, with TRBD1 perhaps the D gene, on 5 matching bases. This receptor carries the CDR3 CATGTADSNQPQHF. The sequenced DNA: TGTGCTACGGGGACCGCCGATAGCAATCAGCCCCAGCATTTT.